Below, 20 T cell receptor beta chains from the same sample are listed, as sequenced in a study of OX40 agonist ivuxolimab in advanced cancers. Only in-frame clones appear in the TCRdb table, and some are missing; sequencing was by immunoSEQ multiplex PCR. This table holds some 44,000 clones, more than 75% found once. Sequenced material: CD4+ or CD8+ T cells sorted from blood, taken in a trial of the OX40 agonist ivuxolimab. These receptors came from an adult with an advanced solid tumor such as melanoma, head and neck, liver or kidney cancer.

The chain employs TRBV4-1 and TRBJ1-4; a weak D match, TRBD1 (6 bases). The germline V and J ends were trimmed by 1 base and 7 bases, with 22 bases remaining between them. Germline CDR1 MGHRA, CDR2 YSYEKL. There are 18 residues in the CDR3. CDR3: CASSQGMGGARVGEKLFF. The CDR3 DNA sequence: TGCGCCAGCAGCCAAGGGATGGGGGGGGCGAGGGTAGGTGAAAAACTGTTTTTT.

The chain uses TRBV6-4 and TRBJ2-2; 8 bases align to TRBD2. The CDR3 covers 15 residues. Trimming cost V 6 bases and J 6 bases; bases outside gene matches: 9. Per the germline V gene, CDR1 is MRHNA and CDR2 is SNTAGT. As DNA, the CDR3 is TGTGCCAGCAGATTAGCGGGAATGACACCCGGGGAGCTGTTTTTT. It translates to CASRLAGMTPGELFF.

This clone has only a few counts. Here the CDR3 reads CASSSSGSNTEAFF. CDR3 DNA sequence: TGTGCCAGCAGCTCCTCAGGTTCGAACACTGAAGCTTTCTTT. The V gene is TRBV28, the J gene TRBJ1-1; D ambiguous. The CDR3 is made up of 14 amino acids. Germline values: CDR1 MDHEN, CDR2 SYDVKM. Trimming shortened V by 6 bases and J by 1 base, and 12 bases separated the two germline ends.

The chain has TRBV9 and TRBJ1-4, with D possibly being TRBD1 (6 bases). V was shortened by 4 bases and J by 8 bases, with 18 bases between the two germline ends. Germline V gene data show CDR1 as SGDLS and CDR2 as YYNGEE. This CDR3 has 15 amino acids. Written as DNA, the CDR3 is TGTGCCAGCAGCAGTCAGGGGAACTTACGGGAAAAACTGTTTTTT. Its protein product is CASSSQGNLREKLFF.

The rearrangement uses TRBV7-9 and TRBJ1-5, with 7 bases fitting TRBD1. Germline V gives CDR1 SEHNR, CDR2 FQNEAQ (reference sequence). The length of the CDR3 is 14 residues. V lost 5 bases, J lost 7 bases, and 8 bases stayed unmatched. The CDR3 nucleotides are TGTGCCAGCAGCCGCACAGGGGAGGAACAGCCCCAGCATTTT. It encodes CASSRTGEEQPQHF.

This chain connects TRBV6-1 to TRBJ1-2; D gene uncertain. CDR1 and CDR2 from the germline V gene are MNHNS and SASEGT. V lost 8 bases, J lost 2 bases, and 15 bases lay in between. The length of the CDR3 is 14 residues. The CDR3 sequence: CASLRAADNYGYTF. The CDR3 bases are TGTGCCAGCCTCCGGGCGGCAGACAACTATGGCTACACCTTC.

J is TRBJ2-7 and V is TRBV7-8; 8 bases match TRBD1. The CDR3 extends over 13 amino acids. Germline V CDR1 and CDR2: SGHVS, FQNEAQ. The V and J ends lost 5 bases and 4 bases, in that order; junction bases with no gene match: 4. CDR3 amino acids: CASSRDRNYEQYF. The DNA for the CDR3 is TGTGCCAGCAGCCGGGACAGGAATTACGAGCAGTACTTC.

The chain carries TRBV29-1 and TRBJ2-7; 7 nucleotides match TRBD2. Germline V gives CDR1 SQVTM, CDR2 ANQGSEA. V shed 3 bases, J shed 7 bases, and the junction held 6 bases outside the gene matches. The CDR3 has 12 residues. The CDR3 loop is CSVERGTREQYF. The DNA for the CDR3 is TGCAGCGTTGAGCGGGGGACGAGAGAGCAGTACTTC.

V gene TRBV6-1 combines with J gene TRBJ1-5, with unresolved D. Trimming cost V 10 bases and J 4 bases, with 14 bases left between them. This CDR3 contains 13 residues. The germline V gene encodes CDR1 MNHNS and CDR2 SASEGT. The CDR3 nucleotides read TGTGCCATCCTCGGTACAGCGAATCAGCCCCAGCATTTT. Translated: CAILGTANQPQHF.

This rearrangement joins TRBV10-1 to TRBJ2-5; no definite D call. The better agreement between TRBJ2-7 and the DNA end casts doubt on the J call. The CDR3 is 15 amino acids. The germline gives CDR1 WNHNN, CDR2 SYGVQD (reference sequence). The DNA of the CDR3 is TGCGCCAGCAGTGATTATTTTGACGGTGCCTACGAGCAGTACTTC. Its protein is CASSDYFDGAYEQYF.

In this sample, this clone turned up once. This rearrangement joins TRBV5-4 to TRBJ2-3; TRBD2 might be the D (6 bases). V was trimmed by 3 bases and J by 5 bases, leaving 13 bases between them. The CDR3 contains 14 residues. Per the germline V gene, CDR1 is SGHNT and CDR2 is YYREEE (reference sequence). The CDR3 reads CASSSRRGGDTQYF. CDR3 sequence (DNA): TGTGCCAGCAGCTCCCGGCGGGGAGGAGATACGCAGTATTTT.

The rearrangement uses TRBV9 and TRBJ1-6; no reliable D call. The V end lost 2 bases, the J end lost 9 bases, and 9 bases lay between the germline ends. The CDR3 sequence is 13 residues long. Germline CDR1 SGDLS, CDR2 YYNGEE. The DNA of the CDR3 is TGTGCCAGCAGCGTGGGTGGTCGTTCACCCCTCCACTTT. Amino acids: CASSVGGRSPLHF.

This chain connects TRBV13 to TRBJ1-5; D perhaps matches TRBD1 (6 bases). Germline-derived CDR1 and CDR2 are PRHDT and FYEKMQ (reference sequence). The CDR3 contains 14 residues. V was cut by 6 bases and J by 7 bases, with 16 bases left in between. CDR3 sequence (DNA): TGTGCCAGCAGGCCCACAGGGTCGGGCCAGCCCCAGCATTTT. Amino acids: CASRPTGSGQPQHF.

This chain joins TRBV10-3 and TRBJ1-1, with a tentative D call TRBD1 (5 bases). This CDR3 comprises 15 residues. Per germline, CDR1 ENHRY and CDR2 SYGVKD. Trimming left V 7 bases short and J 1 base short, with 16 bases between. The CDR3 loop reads CAITSSSGTNTEAFF. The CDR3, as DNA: TGTGCCATCACCTCCTCCTCCGGGACGAACACTGAAGCTTTCTTT.

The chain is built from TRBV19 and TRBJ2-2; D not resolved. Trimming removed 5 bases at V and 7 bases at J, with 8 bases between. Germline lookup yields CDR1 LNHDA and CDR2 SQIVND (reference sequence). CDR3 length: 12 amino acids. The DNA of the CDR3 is TGTGCCAGTAGTTGGGTGGGCGGGGAGCTGTTTTTT. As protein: CASSWVGGELFF.

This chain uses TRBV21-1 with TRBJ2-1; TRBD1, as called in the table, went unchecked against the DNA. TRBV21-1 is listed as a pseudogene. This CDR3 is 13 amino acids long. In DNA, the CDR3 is TGTGCCAGCAGCAAGGGGGCGAACAATGAGCAGTTCTTC. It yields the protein CASSKGANNEQFF.

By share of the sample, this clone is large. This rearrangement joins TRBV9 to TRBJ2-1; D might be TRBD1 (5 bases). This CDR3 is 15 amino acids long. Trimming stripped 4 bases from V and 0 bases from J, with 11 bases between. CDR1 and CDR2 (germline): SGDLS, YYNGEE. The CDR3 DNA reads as TGTGCCAGCAGCCCGCAGGGTAACTCCTACAATGAGCAGTTCTTC. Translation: CASSPQGNSYNEQFF.

The CDR3 sequence is CSVVAGGPDTQYF. CDR3 nucleotides: TGCAGCGTTGTGGCGGGGGGGCCAGATACGCAGTATTTT. The chain has TRBV29-1 and TRBJ2-3, with 9 bases lining up with TRBD2. The J segment lost 4 bases and the V segment lost 4 bases, leaving 3 bases of the junction unmatched. The CDR3 covers 13 residues. Germline V gives CDR1 SQVTM, CDR2 ANQGSEA.

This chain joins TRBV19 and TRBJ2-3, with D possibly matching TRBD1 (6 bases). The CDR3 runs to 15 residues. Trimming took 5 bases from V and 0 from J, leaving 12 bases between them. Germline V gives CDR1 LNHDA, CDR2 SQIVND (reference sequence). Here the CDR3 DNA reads TGTGCCAGTAGTGGGTCAGGGGCTAGCACAGATACGCAGTATTTT. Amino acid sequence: CASSGSGASTDTQYF.

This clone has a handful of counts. The CDR3 region has the DNA TGTGCCAGCAGCTCCCGCCCCGGGACTAGCGCTTCCTACGAGCAGTACTTC. This gives the protein CASSSRPGTSASYEQYF. V usage is TRBV5-8 and J usage is TRBJ2-7; TRBD2 aligns across 10 bases. The CDR3 has 17 amino acids. Germline lookup yields CDR1 SGHTS and CDR2 YDEGEE. V gave up 3 bases and J gave up 1 base; unmatched junction bases: 10.